This TCR beta chain was identified during a study of T cells and copy number aberrations in small-cell lung cancer. The table lists this clone with a count of one. The antigen is undetermined. Measured with immunoSEQ multiplex PCR; TCRdb has only the in-frame clones, and not every one. The data show some 9,300 clones, with over 75% seen just once and roughly 31% held by the top ten. Normal lung samples lay at least 2 cm from the tumor margin. Study-wide points: Adjacent lung showed higher T-cell richness and clonality than tumors; density difference nonsignificant.

Sequencing was carried out using normal tissue next to the tumor. This TCR was recovered from a man in his 60s with small cell lung cancer.

CDR3 DNA sequence: TGTGCCATCAGTGGTACGGGAAACACTGAAGCTTTCTTT. Residues: CAISGTGNTEAFF. The V and J genes are TRBV10-3 and TRBJ1-1; D not certain. The CDR3 covers 13 residues. V was pared by 4 bases and J by 2 bases, with 8 bases between. Germline V gene data show CDR1 as ENHRY and CDR2 as SYGVKD.